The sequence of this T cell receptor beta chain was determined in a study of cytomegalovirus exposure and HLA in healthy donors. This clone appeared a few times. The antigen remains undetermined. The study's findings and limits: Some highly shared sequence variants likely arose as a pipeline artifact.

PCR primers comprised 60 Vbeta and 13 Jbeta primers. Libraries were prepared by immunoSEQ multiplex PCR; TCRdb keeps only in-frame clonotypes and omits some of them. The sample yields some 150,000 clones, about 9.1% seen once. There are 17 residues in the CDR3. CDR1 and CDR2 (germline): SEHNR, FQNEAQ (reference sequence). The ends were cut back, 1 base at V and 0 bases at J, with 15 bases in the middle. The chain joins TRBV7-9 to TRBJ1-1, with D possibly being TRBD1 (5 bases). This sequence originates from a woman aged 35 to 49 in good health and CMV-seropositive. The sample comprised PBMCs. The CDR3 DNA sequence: TGTGCCAGCAGCTTAGGACCTACAGGTACAATGAACACTGAAGCTTTCTTT. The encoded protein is CASSLGPTGTMNTEAFF.